Each of the 18 T cell receptor beta chains below was sequenced from the same sample in a study of beta chain features in type 1 diabetes. Findings of the study overall: Type 1 diabetes patients had moderately but significantly shorter TCRB CDR3s in all four CD4+ subsets.

Expressed TCRB transcripts were sequenced, since all the RNA that had been isolated was reverse transcribed. The protocol was immunoSEQ multiplex PCR, while the TCRdb copy is restricted to in-frame clones and leaves out a portion. The table lists a few hundred thousand clones, around an eighth of them singletons. Antigens for these TCRs are unknown. The sequenced sample consisted of naive CD4+ T cells from blood. These receptors were obtained from a young man with type 1 diabetes.

The chain links TRBV6-1 to TRBJ2-7, with 7 bases matching TRBD2. The CDR3 extends over 15 amino acids. Germline CDR1 MNHNS, CDR2 SASEGT. Trimming removed 2 bases from V and 2 bases from J; junction bases left unmatched: 6. The CDR3 loop is CASSELREPAYEQYF. In DNA form, the CDR3 reads TGTGCCAGCAGTGAATTGCGGGAGCCGGCCTACGAGCAGTACTTC.

The V call is TRBV5-1, the J call TRBJ2-4, with 9 bases fitting TRBD2. Germline CDR1 SGHRS, CDR2 YFSETQ. J was trimmed by 6 bases and V by 0 bases; bases with no gene match: 4. The CDR3 contains 15 residues. The CDR3 reads CASSLVATSGNIQYF. The CDR3 DNA is TGCGCCAGCAGCTTGGTCGCGACTAGCGGAAACATTCAGTACTTC.

The chain has TRBV7-3 and TRBJ2-7, with 11 bases matching TRBD2. This CDR3 comprises 15 residues. V lost 3 bases, J lost 2 bases, and 3 bases stayed unmatched. Germline V lookup: CDR1 SGHTA, CDR2 FQGTGA. CDR3 sequence reads: CASSFLAGGPYEQYF. The CDR3 nucleotides read TGTGCCAGCAGCTTCCTAGCGGGAGGCCCCTACGAGCAGTACTTC.

The sample holds a few counts of this clone. This chain uses TRBV7-9 with TRBJ1-2; 8 positions match TRBD1. The J segment lost 6 bases and the V segment lost 4 bases, leaving 7 bases of the junction unmatched. This CDR3 contains 14 residues. CDR1 and CDR2 from the germline V gene are SEHNR and FQNEAQ (reference sequence). CDR3 DNA sequence: TGTGCCAGCAGCTCGACAGGGGAGGGGAATGGCTACACCTTC. It codes for CASSSTGEGNGYTF.

CDR3 protein: CASSPGTGINYEQYF. Here the CDR3 DNA reads TGTGCCAGCTCACCAGGGACAGGGATCAACTACGAGCAGTACTTC. V is TRBV18 and J is TRBJ2-7; TRBD1 matches at 9 bases. V lost 2 bases, J lost 3 bases, and 5 bases stayed unmatched. Germline assignment: CDR1 KGHSH and CDR2 LQKENI. The CDR3 has 15 residues.

V and J are TRBV5-1 and TRBJ2-5, with 15 nucleotides matching TRBD2. This CDR3 has 16 residues. Looked up from germline, CDR1 is SGHRS and CDR2 is YFSETQ. The V segment lost 4 bases and the J segment 4 bases; nucleotides outside the gene matches: 5. The CDR3 loop reads CASSLGLAGGPETQYF. In nucleotides, the CDR3 is TGCGCCAGCAGCCTCGGACTAGCGGGAGGGCCAGAGACCCAGTACTTC.

The chain couples TRBV30 to TRBJ1-2; 9 positions agree with TRBD1. Germline CDR1 GTSNPN, CDR2 SVGIG (reference sequence). With V trimmed by 2 bases and J by 0 bases, 4 bases remained unmatched. The length of the CDR3 is 15 residues. The DNA of the CDR3 is TGTGCCTGGAGTCGTCGGGACAGGGCTAACTATGGCTACACCTTC. Translating gives CAWSRRDRANYGYTF.

The rearrangement joins TRBV27 to TRBJ2-6; TRBD1 agrees at 7 bases. Trimming at V came to 7 bases and at J to 0 bases, leaving 12 bases not matched to a gene. CDR3 size: 18 residues. Germline lookup yields CDR1 MNHEY and CDR2 SMNVEV (reference sequence). CDR3 loop: CASTWDRPRDSGANVLTF. CDR3 DNA: TGTGCCAGCACTTGGGACAGACCCCGAGACTCTGGGGCCAACGTCCTGACTTTC.

This clone occurred a few times. V and J are TRBV6-6 and TRBJ2-7; tentatively, D is TRBD1 (6 bases). V was pared by 6 bases and J by 1 base, with 10 bases between. This CDR3 contains 13 residues. Germline V gene data show CDR1 as MNHNY and CDR2 as SVGAGI (reference sequence). In DNA, the CDR3 is TGTGCCAGCAGGCCCGGACAGTCCTACGAGCAGTACTTC. It yields the protein CASRPGQSYEQYF.

This clone was found a few times. The rearrangement uses TRBV7-3 and TRBJ2-1, with 9 bases aligning to TRBD2. Unmatched junction bases numbered 8, after V lost 2 bases and J lost 9 bases. The CDR3 runs 15 residues. Germline loops: CDR1 SGHTA, CDR2 FQGTGA. The CDR3 DNA reads as TGTGCCAGCAGCTTAGCTAGCGGGATTGGGGGTGAGCAGTTCTTC. Encoded protein: CASSLASGIGGEQFF.

This clone was observed a few times. The genes are TRBV25-1 and TRBJ1-3; D is ambiguous. CDR1 is MGHDK and CDR2 is SYGVNS in the germline V gene. V shed 3 bases and J shed 4 bases, with 10 bases lying between them. This CDR3 contains 14 residues. The CDR3 protein is CASSDSGQGNTIYF. Here the CDR3 DNA reads TGTGCCAGCAGTGATTCGGGTCAGGGAAACACCATATATTTT.

This clone showed up just a few times. This sequence joins TRBV5-4 and TRBJ2-3; 7 bases align to TRBD2. The ends lost 0 bases at V and 4 bases at J; junction bases unmatched: 8. Per germline, CDR1 SGHNT and CDR2 YYREEE (reference sequence). CDR3 length equals 16 residues. CDR3 DNA: TGTGCCAGCAGCTTGGAGACTAGCAGAGTTTCAGATACGCAGTATTTT. This encodes CASSLETSRVSDTQYF.

In this sample, this clone turned up a few times. The CDR3 is CASSSPSGTYEQYF. The CDR3 bases are TGTGCCAGCAGCTCCCCAAGCGGTACCTACGAGCAGTACTTC. The chain combines TRBV7-2 with TRBJ2-7; D may be TRBD2 (5 bases). The germline gives CDR1 SGHTA, CDR2 FQGNSA. This CDR3 is 14 amino acids long. V shed 4 bases and J shed 2 bases, with 12 bases lying between them.

This chain connects TRBV28 to TRBJ2-1, with 8 positions matching TRBD1. This CDR3 comprises 17 residues. The V gene's germline CDR1 is MDHEN and CDR2 SYDVKM. V gave up 0 bases and J gave up 6 bases; unmatched junction bases: 10. The CDR3 DNA reads TGTGCCAGCAGTTTATGGCAGGGCAGGGGGCCGCTCAATGAGCAGTTCTTC. Its translation: CASSLWQGRGPLNEQFF.

The chain is built from TRBV18 and TRBJ2-5; D remains unclear. In germline, CDR1 is KGHSH, CDR2 LQKENI. V was trimmed by 5 bases and J by 2 bases, leaving 12 bases between them. The CDR3 contains 14 residues. The CDR3 sequence: CASSFVSEQETQYF. The CDR3 DNA reads as TGTGCCAGCTCATTCGTTTCGGAGCAAGAGACCCAGTACTTC.

This clone was detected a few times. The rearrangement joins TRBV5-4 to TRBJ2-1; 9 positions match TRBD2. There are 15 residues in the CDR3. The V gene end was trimmed by 4 bases and the J gene end by 0 bases; junction bases not matched to a gene: 2. Looked up from germline, CDR1 is SGHNT and CDR2 is YYREEE (reference sequence). CDR3 sequence reads: CASSRLADSYNEQFF. CDR3 coding DNA: TGTGCCAGCAGCCGACTAGCGGACTCCTACAATGAGCAGTTCTTC.

This chain joins TRBV7-9 and TRBJ2-1; TRBD2 agrees at 13 bases. Germline V gene sequence: CDR1 SEHNR, CDR2 FQNEAQ (reference sequence). Trimming at V came to 5 bases and at J to 6 bases, leaving 4 bases not matched to a gene. The length of the CDR3 is 15 residues. The CDR3 reads CASSPGTSGTNEQFF. The CDR3 coding sequence is TGTGCCAGCAGCCCGGGGACTAGCGGGACCAATGAGCAGTTCTTC. Based on the CDR3 plus reference TRBV7-9 and TRBJ2-1, the full variable domain is DTGVSQNPRHKITKRGQNVTFRCDPISEHNRLYWYRQTLGQGPEFLTYFQNEAQLEKSRLLSDRFSAERPKGSFSTLEIQRTEQGDSAMYLCASSPGTSGTNEQFFGPGTRLTVL.

V is TRBV30 and J is TRBJ2-7; tentatively, D is TRBD1 (5 bases). CDR1 GTSNPN and CDR2 SVGIG come from the germline V gene (reference sequence). Trimming removed 2 bases at V and 3 bases at J, with 14 bases between. This CDR3 has 14 residues. CDR3 nucleotides: TGTGCCTGGAGTCTTCAGGGATTCGGCTACGAGCAGTACTTC. Translating it yields CAWSLQGFGYEQYF.